The clone carrying this T cell receptor beta chain was seen a handful of times. The antigen remains undetermined. This sample stems from a study of identical twins. Trimming removed 1 base from V and 5 bases from J, with 20 bases in between. Looked up from germline, CDR1 is DFQATT and CDR2 is SNEGSKA (reference sequence). This CDR3 comprises 17 residues. TCRdb passed the 5' RACE reads through MiXCR, listing each CDR3 protein once. The sample consists of hundreds of thousands of distinct CDR3 sequences, 9% to 15% of them appearing once. Study-level points and caveats: Beta clonotypes that were abundant in cord blood contained fewer insertions, a pattern absent from memory repertoires.

There were only healthy Caucasians among the donors. These data were likewise used in another study, on yellow fever vaccine responses in identical twins. As that study records: After vaccination, twins' T cell response reportedly seemed partly convergent, partly personalized.

The TCR originated in a woman aged 18-30 years in good health. This sequence joins TRBV20-1 and TRBJ2-2, with D unresolved. What was sequenced was PBMCs. The CDR3 region is CSARAGQTPPRTGELFF. DNA for the CDR3: TGCAGTGCTAGAGCGGGTCAGACACCACCGAGGACCGGGGAGCTGTTTTTT.